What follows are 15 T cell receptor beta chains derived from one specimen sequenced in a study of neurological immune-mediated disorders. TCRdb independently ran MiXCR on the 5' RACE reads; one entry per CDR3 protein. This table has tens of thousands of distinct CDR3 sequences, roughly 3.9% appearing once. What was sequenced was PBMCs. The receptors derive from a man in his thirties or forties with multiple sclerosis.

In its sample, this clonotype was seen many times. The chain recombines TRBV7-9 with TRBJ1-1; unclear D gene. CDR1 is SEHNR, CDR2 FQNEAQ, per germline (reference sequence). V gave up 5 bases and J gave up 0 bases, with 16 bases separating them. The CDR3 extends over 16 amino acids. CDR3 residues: CASSNLLMQMNTEAFF. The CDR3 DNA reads TGTGCCAGCAGCAATCTCCTAATGCAGATGAACACTGAAGCTTTCTTT.

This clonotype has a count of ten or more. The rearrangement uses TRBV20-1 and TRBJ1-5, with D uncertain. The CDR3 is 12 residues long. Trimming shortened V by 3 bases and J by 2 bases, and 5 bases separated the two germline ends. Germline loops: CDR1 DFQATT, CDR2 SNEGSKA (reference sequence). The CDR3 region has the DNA TGCAGTGCTAGCCGCCGCAATCAGCCCCAGCATTTT. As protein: CSASRRNQPQHF.

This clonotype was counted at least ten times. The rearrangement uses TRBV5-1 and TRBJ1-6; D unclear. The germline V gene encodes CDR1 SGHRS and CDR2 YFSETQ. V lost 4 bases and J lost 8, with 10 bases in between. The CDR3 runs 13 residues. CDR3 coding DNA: TGCGCCAGCAGCCAAGGGAAGGATTCACCCCTCCACTTT. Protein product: CASSQGKDSPLHF.

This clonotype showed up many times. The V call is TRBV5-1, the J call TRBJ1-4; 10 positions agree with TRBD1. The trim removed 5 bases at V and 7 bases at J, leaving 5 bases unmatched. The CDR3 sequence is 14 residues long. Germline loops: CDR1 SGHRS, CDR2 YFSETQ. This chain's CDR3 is CASSLTGGSEKLFF. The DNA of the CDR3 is TGCGCCAGCAGTTTGACAGGGGGCTCTGAAAAACTGTTTTTT.

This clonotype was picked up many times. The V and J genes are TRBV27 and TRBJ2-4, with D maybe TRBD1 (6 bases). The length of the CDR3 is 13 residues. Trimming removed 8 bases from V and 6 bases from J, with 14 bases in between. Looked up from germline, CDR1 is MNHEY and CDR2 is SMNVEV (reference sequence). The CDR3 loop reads CASGGLGRNIQYF. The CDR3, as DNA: TGTGCCAGCGGGGGCTTGGGGAGAAACATTCAGTACTTC.

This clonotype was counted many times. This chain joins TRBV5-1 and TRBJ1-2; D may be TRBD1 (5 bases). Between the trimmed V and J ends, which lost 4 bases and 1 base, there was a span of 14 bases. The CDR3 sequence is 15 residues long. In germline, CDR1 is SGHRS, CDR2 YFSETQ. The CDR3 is CASSPGSGVNYGYTF. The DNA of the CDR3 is TGCGCCAGCAGCCCCGGTTCGGGGGTTAACTATGGCTACACCTTC.

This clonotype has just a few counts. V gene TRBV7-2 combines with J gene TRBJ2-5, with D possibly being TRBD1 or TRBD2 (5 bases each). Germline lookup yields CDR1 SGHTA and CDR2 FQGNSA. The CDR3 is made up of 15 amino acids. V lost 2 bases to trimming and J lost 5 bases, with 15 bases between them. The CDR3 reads CASSLKAWWGETQYF. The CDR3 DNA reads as TGTGCCAGCAGCTTAAAAGCGTGGTGGGGGGAGACCCAGTACTTC.

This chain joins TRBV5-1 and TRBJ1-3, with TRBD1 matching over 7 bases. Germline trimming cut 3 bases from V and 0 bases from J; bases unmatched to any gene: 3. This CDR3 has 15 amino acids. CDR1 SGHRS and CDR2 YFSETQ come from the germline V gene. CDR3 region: CASSWGQSSGNTIYF. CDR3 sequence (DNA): TGCGCCAGCAGCTGGGGACAGAGCTCTGGAAACACCATATATTTT.

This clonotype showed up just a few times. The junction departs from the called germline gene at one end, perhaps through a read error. For the CDR3, the DNA is TGTGCCATCAGTGACTGGGATCAGCCCCAGAATTTT. Amino acid sequence: CAISDWDQPQNF. The genes are TRBV10-3 and TRBJ1-5; no reliable D call. The CDR3 totals 12 residues. Germline V gives CDR1 ENHRY, CDR2 SYGVKD.

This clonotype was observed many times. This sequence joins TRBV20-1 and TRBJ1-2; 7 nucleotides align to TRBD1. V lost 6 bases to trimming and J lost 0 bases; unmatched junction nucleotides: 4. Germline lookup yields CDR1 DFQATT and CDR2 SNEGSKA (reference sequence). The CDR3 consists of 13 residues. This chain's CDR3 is CSARDSSNYGYTF. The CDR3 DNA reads TGCAGTGCCAGGGACAGCTCTAACTATGGCTACACCTTC.

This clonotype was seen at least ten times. The CDR3 DNA reads TGTGCCAGCAGTTTGAGGGATAATCAGCCCCAGCATTTT. Translating it yields CASSLRDNQPQHF. This chain joins TRBV12-3 or TRBV12-4 and TRBJ1-5; D gene ambiguous. V was cut by 3 bases and J by 4 bases, with 7 bases left in between. The CDR3 totals 13 residues.

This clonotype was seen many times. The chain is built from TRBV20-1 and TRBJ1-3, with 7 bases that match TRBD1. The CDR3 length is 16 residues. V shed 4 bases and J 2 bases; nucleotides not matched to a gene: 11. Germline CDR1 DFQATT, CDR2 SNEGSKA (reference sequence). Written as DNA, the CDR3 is TGCAGTGCTATGCCCACAGGGGCCCCTCCTGGAAACACCATATATTTT. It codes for CSAMPTGAPPGNTIYF.

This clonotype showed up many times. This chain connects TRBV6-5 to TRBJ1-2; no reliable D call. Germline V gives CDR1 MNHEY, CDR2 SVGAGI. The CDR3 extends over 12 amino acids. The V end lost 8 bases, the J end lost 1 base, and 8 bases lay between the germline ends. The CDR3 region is CASRFGNYGYTF. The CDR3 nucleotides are TGTGCCAGCCGGTTCGGTAACTATGGCTACACCTTC.

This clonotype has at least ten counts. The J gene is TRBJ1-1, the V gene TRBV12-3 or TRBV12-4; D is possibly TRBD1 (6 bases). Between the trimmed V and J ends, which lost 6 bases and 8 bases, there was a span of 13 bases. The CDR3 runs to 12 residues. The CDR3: CASRIGGTEAFF. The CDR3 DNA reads TGTGCCAGCAGGATAGGGGGTACAGAAGCTTTCTTT.

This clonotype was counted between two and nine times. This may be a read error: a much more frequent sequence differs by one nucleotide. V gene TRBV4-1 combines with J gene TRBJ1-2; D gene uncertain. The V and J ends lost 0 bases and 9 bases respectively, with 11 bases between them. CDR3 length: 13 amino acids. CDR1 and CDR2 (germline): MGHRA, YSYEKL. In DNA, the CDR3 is TGCGCCAGCAGCCAAGATACCACCCGACGCTACACCTTC. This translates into CASSQDTTRRYTF.